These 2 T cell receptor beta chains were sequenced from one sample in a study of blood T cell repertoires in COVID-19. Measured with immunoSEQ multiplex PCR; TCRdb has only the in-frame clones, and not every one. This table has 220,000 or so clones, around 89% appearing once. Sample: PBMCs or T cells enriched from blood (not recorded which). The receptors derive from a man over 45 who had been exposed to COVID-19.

CDR3 region: CATSDGGWETQYF. DNA for the CDR3: TGTGCCACCAGTGATGGAGGGTGGGAGACCCAGTACTTC. V and J are TRBV24-1 and TRBJ2-5; a possible D gene is TRBD2 (6 bases). This CDR3 has 13 amino acids. V shed 3 bases and J shed 5 bases, with 9 bases lying between them. Germline values: CDR1 KGHDR, CDR2 SFDVKD.

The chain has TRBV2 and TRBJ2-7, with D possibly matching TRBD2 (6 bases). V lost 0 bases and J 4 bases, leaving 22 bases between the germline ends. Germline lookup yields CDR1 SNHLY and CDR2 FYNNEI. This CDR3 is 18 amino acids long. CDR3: CASSEAALWRVLTYEQYV. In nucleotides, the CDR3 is TGTGCCAGCAGTGAAGCCGCTTTGTGGAGGGTTCTTACTTACGAGCAGTACGTC.